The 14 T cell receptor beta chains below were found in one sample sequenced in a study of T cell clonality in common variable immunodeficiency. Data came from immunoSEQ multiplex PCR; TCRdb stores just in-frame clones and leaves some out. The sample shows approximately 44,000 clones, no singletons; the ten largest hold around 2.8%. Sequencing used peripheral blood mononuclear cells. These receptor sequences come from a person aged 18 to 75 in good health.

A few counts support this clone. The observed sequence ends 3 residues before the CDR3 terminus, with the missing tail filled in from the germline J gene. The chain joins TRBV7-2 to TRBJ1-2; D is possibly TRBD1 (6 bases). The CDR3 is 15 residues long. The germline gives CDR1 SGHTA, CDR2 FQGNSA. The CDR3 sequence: CASSLKSGGGDTYTF. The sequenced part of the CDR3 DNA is TGTGCCAGCAGCTTGAAGAGCGGGGGCGGAGATACC.

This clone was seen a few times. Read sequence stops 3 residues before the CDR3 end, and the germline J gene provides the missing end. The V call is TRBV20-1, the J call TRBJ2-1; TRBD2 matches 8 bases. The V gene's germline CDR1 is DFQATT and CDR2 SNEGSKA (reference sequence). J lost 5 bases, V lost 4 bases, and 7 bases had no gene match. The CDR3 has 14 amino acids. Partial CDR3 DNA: TGCAGTGCTATAGCGGGAAGCGGGGACAATGAG. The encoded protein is CSAIAGSGDNE. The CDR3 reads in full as CSAIAGSGDNEQFF.

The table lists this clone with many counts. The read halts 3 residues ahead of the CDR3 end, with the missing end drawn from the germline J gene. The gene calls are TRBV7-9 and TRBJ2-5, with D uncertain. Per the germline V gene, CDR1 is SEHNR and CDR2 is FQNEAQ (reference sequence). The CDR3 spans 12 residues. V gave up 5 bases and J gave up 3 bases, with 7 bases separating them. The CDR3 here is CASSTQKETQYF. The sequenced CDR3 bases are TGTGCCAGCAGCACCCAGAAAGAGACC.

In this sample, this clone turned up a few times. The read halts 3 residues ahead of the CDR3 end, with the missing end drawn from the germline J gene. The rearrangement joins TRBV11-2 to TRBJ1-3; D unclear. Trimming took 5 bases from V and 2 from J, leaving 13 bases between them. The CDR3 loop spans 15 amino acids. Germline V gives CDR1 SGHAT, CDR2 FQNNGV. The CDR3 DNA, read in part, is TGTGCCAGCAGCCCATTACAGTACCCTGGAAACACC. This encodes CASSPLQYPGNT. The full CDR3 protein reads CASSPLQYPGNTIYF. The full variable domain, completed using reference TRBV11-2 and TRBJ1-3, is EAGVAQSPRYKIIEKRQSVAFWCNPISGHATLYWYQQILGQGPKLLIQFQNNGVVDDSQLPKDRFSAERLKGVDSTLKIQPAKLEDSAVYLCASSPLQYPGNTIYFGEGSWLTVV.

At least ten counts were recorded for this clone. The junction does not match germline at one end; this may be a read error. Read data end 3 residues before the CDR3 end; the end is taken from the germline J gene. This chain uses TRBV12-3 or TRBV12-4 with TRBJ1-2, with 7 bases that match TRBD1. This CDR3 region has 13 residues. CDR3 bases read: TGTGCCAGCAATTTAGGGACAGCCTATGGC. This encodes CASNLGTAYG. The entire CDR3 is CASNLGTAYGYTF.

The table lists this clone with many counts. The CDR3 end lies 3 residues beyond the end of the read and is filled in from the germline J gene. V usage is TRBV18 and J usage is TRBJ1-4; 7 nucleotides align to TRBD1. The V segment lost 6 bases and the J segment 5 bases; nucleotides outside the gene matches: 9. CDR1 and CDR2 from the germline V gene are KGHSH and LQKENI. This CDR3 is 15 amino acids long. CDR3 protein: CASSPGQGGNEKLFF. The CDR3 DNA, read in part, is TGTGCCAGCTCGCCCGGCCAGGGGGGAAATGAAAAA.

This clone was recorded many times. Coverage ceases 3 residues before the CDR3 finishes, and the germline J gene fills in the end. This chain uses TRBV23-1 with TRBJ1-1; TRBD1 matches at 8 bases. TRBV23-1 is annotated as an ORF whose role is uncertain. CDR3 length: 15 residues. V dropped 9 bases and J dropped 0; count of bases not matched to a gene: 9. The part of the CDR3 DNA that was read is TGCGCCAGGGGCCGACAGGGGATAATGAACACTGAA. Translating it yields CARGRQGIMNTE. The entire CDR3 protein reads CARGRQGIMNTEAFF.

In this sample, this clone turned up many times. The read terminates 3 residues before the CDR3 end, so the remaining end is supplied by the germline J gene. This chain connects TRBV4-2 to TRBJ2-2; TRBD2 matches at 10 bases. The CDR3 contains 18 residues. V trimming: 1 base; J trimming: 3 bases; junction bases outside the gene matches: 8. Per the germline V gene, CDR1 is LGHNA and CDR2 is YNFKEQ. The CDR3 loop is CASSQARAGGPDTGELFF. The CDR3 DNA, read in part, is TGTGCCAGCAGCCAAGCCCGAGCGGGAGGGCCCGACACCGGGGAG.

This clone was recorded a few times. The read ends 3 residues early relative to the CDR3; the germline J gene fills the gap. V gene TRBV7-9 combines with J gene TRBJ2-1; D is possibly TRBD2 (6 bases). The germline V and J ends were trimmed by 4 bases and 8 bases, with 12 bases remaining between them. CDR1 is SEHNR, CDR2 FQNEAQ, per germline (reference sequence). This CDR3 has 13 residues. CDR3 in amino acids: CASSSGTYDEQFF. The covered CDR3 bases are TGTGCCAGCAGCTCCGGGACTTACGATGAG.

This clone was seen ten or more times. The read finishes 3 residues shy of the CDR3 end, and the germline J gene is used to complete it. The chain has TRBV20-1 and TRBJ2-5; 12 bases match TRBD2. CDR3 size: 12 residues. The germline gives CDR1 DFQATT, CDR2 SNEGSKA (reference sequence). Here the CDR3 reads CSGLAGLETQYF. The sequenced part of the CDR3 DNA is TGCAGCGGACTAGCGGGATTAGAGACC.

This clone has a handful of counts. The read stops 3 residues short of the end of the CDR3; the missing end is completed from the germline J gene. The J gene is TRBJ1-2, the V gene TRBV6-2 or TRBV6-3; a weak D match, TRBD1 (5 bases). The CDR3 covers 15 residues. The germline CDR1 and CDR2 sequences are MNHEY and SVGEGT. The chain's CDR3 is CASSYVGGSAYDYTF. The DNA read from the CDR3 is TGTGCCAGCAGTTATGTCGGGGGATCCGCCTACGAC.

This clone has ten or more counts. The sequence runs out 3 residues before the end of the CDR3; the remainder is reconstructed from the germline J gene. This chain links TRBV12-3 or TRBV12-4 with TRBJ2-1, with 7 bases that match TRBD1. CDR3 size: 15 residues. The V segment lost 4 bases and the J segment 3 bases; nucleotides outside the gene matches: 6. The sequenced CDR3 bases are TGTGCCAGCAGTTCACGGGGACAGTACTACAATGAG. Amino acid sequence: CASSSRGQYYNE. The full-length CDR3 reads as CASSSRGQYYNEQFF.

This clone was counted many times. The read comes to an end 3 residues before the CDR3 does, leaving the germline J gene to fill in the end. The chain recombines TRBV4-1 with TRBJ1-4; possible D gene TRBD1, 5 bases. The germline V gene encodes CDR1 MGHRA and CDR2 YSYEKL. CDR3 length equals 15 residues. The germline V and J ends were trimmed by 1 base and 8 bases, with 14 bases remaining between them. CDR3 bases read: TGCGCCAGCAGCCAAGGATTGGGGGGGGGAGAAAAA. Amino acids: CASSQGLGGGEK. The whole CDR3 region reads CASSQGLGGGEKLFF.

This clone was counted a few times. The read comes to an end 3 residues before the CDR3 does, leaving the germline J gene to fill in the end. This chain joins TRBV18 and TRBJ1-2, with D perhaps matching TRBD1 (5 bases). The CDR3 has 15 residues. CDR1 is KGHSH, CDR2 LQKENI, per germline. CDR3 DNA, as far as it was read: TGTGCCAGCTCACCACCGAAAGCCAGGGAGGATGAC. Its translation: CASSPPKAREDD. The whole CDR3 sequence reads CASSPPKAREDDYTF.